What follows describes a single T cell receptor beta chain. Its antigen is unknown. Trimming stripped 5 bases from V and 5 bases from J, with 12 bases between. The germline V gene has CDR1 SGHNT and CDR2 YENEEA. The CDR3 spans 13 residues. This sample is part of a study of OX40 agonist ivuxolimab in advanced cancers. Assay: immunoSEQ multiplex PCR; the TCRdb copy retains only in-frame clones and omits some. This sample carries 100,000 to 150,000 clones, 85% to 95% of them seen once, and the ten largest clones take around 0.81%. Study-wide results and limits: What antigens the expanded peripheral T cells recognized was never established. Among patients with partial responses at 0.1-3.0 mg/kg, clonal expansion was among the lowest. Expanded clones tended on average to be more numerous among CD8+ T cells than CD4+.

This receptor was taken from an adult with an advanced solid tumor such as melanoma, head and neck, liver or kidney cancer. Sequenced here: CD4+ or CD8+ T cells sorted from blood, sampled in a trial of the OX40 agonist ivuxolimab. The rearrangement links TRBV11-3 to TRBJ1-1; a possible D gene is TRBD1 (5 bases). The CDR3 loop is CASSPIPGTEAFF. CDR3 DNA sequence: TGTGCCAGCAGCCCTATTCCAGGGACTGAAGCTTTCTTT.